This T cell receptor beta chain came from a study of blood T cell repertoires in COVID-19. Study in general: The analysed material was cDNA or gDNA that came from T cells, B-cell-depleted T cells, or PBMCs.

The CDR3 totals 15 residues. After removal of 6 bases from V and 2 bases from J, the junction contained 5 bases not matched to a gene. Germline V gene lookup returns CDR1 MNHEY and CDR2 SMNVEV (reference sequence). Profiled with immunoSEQ multiplex PCR; TCRdb holds only in-frame clones, not every one. The repertoire includes about 81,000 clones, around 91% of them detected once, and 1.9% sits in the top ten. This TCR came from a woman in her forties or fifties in a cohort sampled during active COVID-19. The chain carries TRBV27 and TRBJ2-1, with 9 bases aligning to TRBD1. The sequencing sample was made of peripheral blood. The CDR3 reads CASRPWTGAYNEQFF. Here the CDR3 DNA reads TGTGCCAGCAGGCCCTGGACAGGGGCCTACAATGAGCAGTTCTTC.